Sequencing of this TCR beta chain was carried out in a study of blood T cell repertoires in COVID-19. Study information: From the United States, Italy and Spain came samples of acute and convalescent COVID-19.

Recruits, aged about 18 to 100 years, lived in 24 US areas. Original data processing: Cell counts per sample came from amplifying reference gene primers. Assay used: immunoSEQ multiplex PCR; TCRdb lists only in-frame clones, some missing. V, J and clone size were drawn from that table, and D and trimming were deduced from the DNA. The repertoire holds 130,000 to 150,000 clones, with around four fifths as singletons. The germline V and J ends were trimmed by 1 base and 8 bases, with 12 bases remaining between them. Germline assignment: CDR1 GTSNPN and CDR2 SVGIG (reference sequence). This CDR3 region has 13 residues.

Sequencing input: PBMCs or T cells enriched from blood (not recorded which). This sequence originates from a woman aged 40 to 55 who had recovered from COVID-19. The J gene is TRBJ1-3, the V gene TRBV30, with a weak D call TRBD1 (5 bases). This CDR3 is CAWSEGSFDTIYF. In DNA, the CDR3 is TGTGCCTGGAGTGAGGGGTCTTTTGACACCATATATTTT.